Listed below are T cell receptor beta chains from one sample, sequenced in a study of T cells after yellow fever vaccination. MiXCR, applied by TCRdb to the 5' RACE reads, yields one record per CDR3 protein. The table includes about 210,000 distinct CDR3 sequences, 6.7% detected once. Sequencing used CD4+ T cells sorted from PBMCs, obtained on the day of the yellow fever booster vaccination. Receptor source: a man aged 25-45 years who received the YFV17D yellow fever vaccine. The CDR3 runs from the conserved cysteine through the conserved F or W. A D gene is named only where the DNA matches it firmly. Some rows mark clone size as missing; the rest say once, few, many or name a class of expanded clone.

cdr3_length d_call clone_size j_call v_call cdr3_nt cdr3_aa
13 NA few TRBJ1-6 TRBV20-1 TGCAGTGCTAGCGGTCCCGGAAATTCACCCCTCCACTTT CSASGPGNSPLHF
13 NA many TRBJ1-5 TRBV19 TGTGCCAGTAGTATCAGAGTTAATCAGCCCCAGCATTTT CASSIRVNQPQHF
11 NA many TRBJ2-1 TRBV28 TGTGCCAGCAGTACGGTAAAGCAGCAGTTCTTC CASSTVKQQFF
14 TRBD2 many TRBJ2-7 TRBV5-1 TGCGCCAGCAAGACTAGCGGGAATCTGAACGAGCAGTACTTC CASKTSGNLNEQYF
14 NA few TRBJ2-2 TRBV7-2 TGTGCCAGCAGCTCCGACTCCTTGTCCGGGGAGCTGTTTTTT CASSSDSLSGELFF
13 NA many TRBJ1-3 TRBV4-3 TGCGCCAGCAGCCTGGACTCTGGAAACACCATATATTTT CASSLDSGNTIYF
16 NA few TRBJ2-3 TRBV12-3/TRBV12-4 TGTGCCAGCAGCCGACGACAGAGTCTTTACACAGATACGCAGTATTTT CASSRRQSLYTDTQYF
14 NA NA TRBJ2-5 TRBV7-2 TGTGCCAGCACCCTTAGGGGATATCCGGAGACCCAGTACTTC CASTLRGYPETQYF
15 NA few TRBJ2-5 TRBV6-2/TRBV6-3 TGTGCCAGCAGTTGGGGCTTGGGGACGGGAGAGACCCAGTACTTC CASSWGLGTGETQYF
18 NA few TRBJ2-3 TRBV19 TGTGCCAGTAGTATAGATCCTCCTTCTAGCACTTTCACAGATACGCAGTATTTT CASSIDPPSSTFTDTQYF
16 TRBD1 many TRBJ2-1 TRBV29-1 TGCAGCGTTATGAATGTGGTGGGACAGGGCTACAATGAGCAGTTCTTC CSVMNVVGQGYNEQFF
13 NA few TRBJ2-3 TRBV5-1 TGCGCCAGCAGCTTGACGCCTACAGATACGCAGTATTTT CASSLTPTDTQYF
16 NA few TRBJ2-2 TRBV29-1 TGCAGCGTTGAAATGGCGGGTCGCGGGGCTACCGGGGAGCTGTTTTTT CSVEMAGRGATGELFF
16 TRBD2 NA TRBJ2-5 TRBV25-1 TGTGCCAGCAGTGAACTCGCTAGCGGGGGCCAAGAGACCCAGTACTTC CASSELASGGQETQYF